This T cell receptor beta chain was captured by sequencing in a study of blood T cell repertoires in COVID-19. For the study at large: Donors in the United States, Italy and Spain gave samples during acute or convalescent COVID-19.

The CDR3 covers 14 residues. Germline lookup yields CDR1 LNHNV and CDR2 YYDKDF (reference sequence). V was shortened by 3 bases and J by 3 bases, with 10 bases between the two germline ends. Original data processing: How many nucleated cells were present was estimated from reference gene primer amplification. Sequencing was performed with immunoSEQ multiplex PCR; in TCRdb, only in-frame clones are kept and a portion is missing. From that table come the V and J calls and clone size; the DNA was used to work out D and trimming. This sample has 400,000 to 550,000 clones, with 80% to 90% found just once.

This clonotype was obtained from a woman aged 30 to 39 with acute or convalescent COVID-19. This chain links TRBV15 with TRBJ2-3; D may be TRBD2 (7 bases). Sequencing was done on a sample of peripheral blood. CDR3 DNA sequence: TGTGCCACCAGCAGCGGGGGGCGGACAGATACGCAGTATTTT. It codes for CATSSGGRTDTQYF.